These T cell receptor beta chains were read from a single sample in a study of T cell responses to AZD1222 COVID-19 vaccine. Using immunoSEQ multiplex PCR, the repertoire was profiled, and TCRdb retains in-frame clones only, with some absent. This table has fewer than 200,000 clones, approximately 90% appearing once. The sequences come from peripheral blood, collected 28 days after the second dose of the MenACWY control vaccine. The receptors here all came from an adult who received the MenACWY meningococcal vaccine as a control. Both conserved end residues are part of each CDR3. The D gene is left open where the match is weak. Size tells how often a clone was seen (once, few, many) or the class of an expanded clone, and some rows leave it out.

j_gene	abundance	v_gene	d_gene	CDR3nt	CDR3aa
TRBJ1-1	NA	TRBV6-1	NA	TGTGCCAGCAGTGAAAGATGGGAGAACACTGAAGCTTTCTTT	CASSERWENTEAFF
TRBJ1-6	NA	TRBV9	NA	TGTGCCAGCAGGCCCGGACACTCGGGTTCACCCCTCCACTTT	CASRPGHSGSPLHF
TRBJ2-7	NA	TRBV6-2/TRBV6-3	NA	TGTGCCAGCAGTTACTCGTCGATAGCCCACGAGCAGTACTTC	CASSYSSIAHEQYF
TRBJ2-7	NA	TRBV29-1	TRBD2	TGCAGCGTTGAGACCCTAGCGGGCTCGTACGAGCAGTACTTC	CSVETLAGSYEQYF
TRBJ2-7	NA	TRBV4-3	TRBD2	TGCGCCAGCAGCCACAGTCTGAGAGCGGGAGCCTCCTACGAGCAGTACTTC	CASSHSLRAGASYEQYF
TRBJ2-7	NA	TRBV7-6	TRBD1	TGTGCCAGCAGCTTAGCGTCGGGCCAGGGGGTACAGCAGTACTTC	CASSLASGQGVQQYF
TRBJ2-2	NA	TRBV10-3	NA	TGTGCCACCCGGGAATGGGAGGCGAACACCGGGGAGCTGTTTTTT	CATREWEANTGELFF
TRBJ1-2	NA	TRBV19	TRBD1	TGTGCCACCTACCTTTCCGGGACAGGGTACTATGGCTACACCTTC	CATYLSGTGYYGYTF
TRBJ2-2	NA	TRBV4-1	TRBD2	TGCGCCAGCAGCCACGCCCTTAGCGGGAGGGCCGCCGGGGAGCTGTTTTTT	CASSHALSGRAAGELFF
TRBJ1-1	NA	TRBV24-1	NA	TGTGCCACCAGTGATTTTCACAGTCAAGCTTTCTTT	CATSDFHSQAFF
TRBJ2-6	NA	TRBV19	TRBD2	TGTGCCAGTAGTATGGGACTACCCCGGGGGGCCAACGTCCTGACTTTC	CASSMGLPRGANVLTF
TRBJ1-3	NA	TRBV19	NA	TGTGCCAGTAGTAGGTCAACCGACTCTGGAAACACCATATATTTT	CASSRSTDSGNTIYF
TRBJ2-2	NA	TRBV24-1	TRBD2	TGTGCCACCAGTGACCCCTCTCGGGGCGGGACTAGCGGAGCCACCGGGGAGCTGTTTTTT	CATSDPSRGGTSGATGELFF
TRBJ1-1	NA	TRBV18	TRBD1	TGTGCCAGCTCACCCCGGGCCAGGGGGTTGGGAACTGAAGCTTTCTTT	CASSPRARGLGTEAFF
TRBJ1-2	NA	TRBV27	TRBD1	TGTGCCTCCAAGGGGGCAGTGTATGGCTACACCTTC	CASKGAVYGYTF
TRBJ1-2	NA	TRBV19	NA	TGTGCCAGTACCCCCCGGGGGAGGCGCCTTAACTATGGCTACACCTTC	CASTPRGRRLNYGYTF
TRBJ1-3	NA	TRBV5-1	TRBD1	TGCGCCAGCAGCTTGGCCCCGACAGGGACTGGAAACACCATATATTTT	CASSLAPTGTGNTIYF
TRBJ2-5	NA	TRBV27	TRBD1	TGTGCCAGCAGTCCCTGGGACAGGGGAAAGACCCAGTACTTC	CASSPWDRGKTQYF
TRBJ2-2	NA	TRBV7-6	TRBD2	TGTGCCAGCAGCCCAGAAGCGGGAGTTGAAACCGGGGAGCTGTTTTTT	CASSPEAGVETGELFF
TRBJ1-1	NA	TRBV7-3	NA	TGTGCCAGCAGCCTAAAAGGGGTTGCGGGGCGGAACACTGAAGCTTTCTTT	CASSLKGVAGRNTEAFF
TRBJ2-3	NA	TRBV24-1	NA	TGTGCCACCAGTCTGGGCGGGGCAGATACGCAGTATTTT	CATSLGGADTQYF
TRBJ1-2	NA	TRBV7-9	TRBD1	TGTGCCAGCAGCTTAGGGACAGGACGCTATGGCTACACCTTC	CASSLGTGRYGYTF
TRBJ2-3	NA	TRBV15	NA	TGTGCCACCAGCAGAGATAGGCAGGGACCCACAGATACGCAGTATTTT	CATSRDRQGPTDTQYF
TRBJ1-6	NA	TRBV11-3	TRBD1	TGTGCCAGCAGGGCAACCGGGACAGGGGGTTTTAATTCACCCCTCCACTTT	CASRATGTGGFNSPLHF
TRBJ2-1	NA	TRBV19	TRBD2	TGTGCCAGTGCCGCTCCCGCCGGGACTAGCAGCTACAATGAGCAGTTCTTC	CASAAPAGTSSYNEQFF
TRBJ2-3	NA	TRBV24-1	NA	TGTGCCACCAGTGACCTGGACTGGGCAGATACGCAGTATTTT	CATSDLDWADTQYF
TRBJ2-1	once	TRBV21-1	NA	TGTGCCAGCAGCAAGTCCCACTCTTGGGGCGTAGACAATGAGCAGTTCTTC	CASSKSHSWGVDNEQFF
TRBJ1-3	NA	TRBV5-8	NA	TGTGCCAGCAGCTCTCTTTCCTGGAGCTCTGGAAACACCATATATTTT	CASSSLSWSSGNTIYF
TRBJ1-1	NA	TRBV10-3	NA	TGTGCCATCAGTGAGTCCCTCCATGTGAACACTGAAGCTTTCTTT	CAISESLHVNTEAFF
TRBJ1-4	NA	TRBV7-2	NA	TGTGCCAGCAGCTTAGTTATAGGGGGTAATGAAAAACTGTTTTTT	CASSLVIGGNEKLFF
TRBJ2-3	NA	TRBV6-2/TRBV6-3	NA	TGTGCCAGCAGTTACCTCACAGATACGCAGTATTTT	CASSYLTDTQYF
TRBJ1-1	NA	TRBV10-3	NA	TGTGCCACATCTATGGGGGGGCCTGTGACTGAAGCTTTCTTT	CATSMGGPVTEAFF
TRBJ2-1	NA	TRBV6-1	NA	TGTGCCAGCAGTGAAGCCCACCCCAGGTTGGGCGATGAGCAGTTCTTC	CASSEAHPRLGDEQFF
TRBJ1-3	NA	TRBV11-3	NA	TGTGCCAGCAGCTTCTTGGGGCAGAGCTCTGGAAACACCATATATTTT	CASSFLGQSSGNTIYF
TRBJ2-1	NA	TRBV24-1	NA	TGTGCCACCAGGACAAGGGGAAGTGAGCAGTTCTTC	CATRTRGSEQFF
TRBJ1-6	NA	TRBV6-5	TRBD1	TGTGCCAGCAGTTACGCAATTACAGGGGGGAATTCACCCCTCCACTTT	CASSYAITGGNSPLHF
TRBJ1-2	once	TRBV6-5	NA	TGTGCCACCCCTTCGACACGGAGGCTGTATGGCTACACCTTC	CATPSTRRLYGYTF
TRBJ2-1	NA	TRBV27	TRBD2	TGTGCCAGCAGTTTCCTGGCGGGAGAGGCCAATGAGCAGTTCTTC	CASSFLAGEANEQFF
TRBJ1-1	NA	TRBV29-1	NA	TGCAGCGTTGGGGGACTGAACACTGAAGCTTTCTTT	CSVGGLNTEAFF
TRBJ2-1	NA	TRBV7-2	NA	TGTGCCAGCAGCTTAGCGGGTCGCTACAATGAGCAGTTCTTC	CASSLAGRYNEQFF
TRBJ1-2	NA	TRBV21-1	NA	TGTGCCAGCAGCGCTCGACAGGGGGCGAACTATGGCTACACCTTC	CASSARQGANYGYTF
TRBJ2-1	NA	TRBV6-2/TRBV6-3	TRBD2	TGTGCCAGCAGTTACGGACTAGCGGGAGGGGCTGAGCAGTTCTTC	CASSYGLAGGAEQFF
TRBJ2-2	NA	TRBV29-1	NA	TGCAGCGTTGTTCCAGGGGGGGTTAAGGGGCTGTTTTTT	CSVVPGGVKGLFF
TRBJ2-1	once	TRBV3-1/TRBV3-2	TRBD2	TGTGCCAGCAGCCAAGTTGCGGTGCGGACTAGCGGGTCCTACAATGAGCAGTTCTTC	CASSQVAVRTSGSYNEQFF
TRBJ1-2	once	TRBV27	NA	TGTGCCAGCAGGGGGGGCGGGCCCTGGAATTATGGCTACACCTTC	CASRGGGPWNYGYTF
TRBJ1-6	NA	TRBV11-3	NA	TGTGCCAGCAGCTTGCCCGGCGGGCATTCACCCCTCCACTTT	CASSLPGGHSPLHF
TRBJ1-2	NA	TRBV2	NA	TGTGCCAGCGTAAAAAACGGCGTGGGGGGCTACACCTTC	CASVKNGVGGYTF
TRBJ1-3	NA	TRBV6-2/TRBV6-3	TRBD1	TGTGCCAGCAGCCGGGACCGGACAGGATGGTCCGGAAACACCATATATTTT	CASSRDRTGWSGNTIYF
TRBJ1-3	NA	TRBV7-2	NA	TGTGCCAGCAGCTTAGCAGGGTTCGGAAACACCATATATTTT	CASSLAGFGNTIYF
TRBJ1-2	NA	TRBV6-5	TRBD1	TGTGCCAGCAGTTCAGGACAGGGGGCGAGGGGCTACACCTTC	CASSSGQGARGYTF
TRBJ2-7	NA	TRBV5-6	TRBD2	TGTGCCAGCAGCTGGGGGGGACTAGCGGCTTACGAGCAGTACTTC	CASSWGGLAAYEQYF
TRBJ2-3	NA	TRBV7-9	NA	TGTGCCAGCAGCCCCACGCAGACAGATACGCAGTATTTT	CASSPTQTDTQYF
TRBJ2-7	NA	TRBV19	NA	TGTGCCAGTAGAGGCCGGGACCGCTCCTACGAGCAGTACTTC	CASRGRDRSYEQYF
TRBJ1-5	NA	TRBV3-1/TRBV3-2	NA	TGTGCCAGCAGCCAAGGCCAGCATAATCAGCCCCAGCATTTT	CASSQGQHNQPQHF
TRBJ2-1	NA	TRBV4-2	TRBD2	TGTGCCAGCAGCACGACTAGCGGGGGTAATGAGCAGTTCTTC	CASSTTSGGNEQFF
TRBJ1-5	NA	TRBV7-8	TRBD1	TGTGCCAGCAGCTTGGGTACAGGGGGACCTCAGCCCCAGCATTTT	CASSLGTGGPQPQHF
TRBJ2-1	NA	TRBV21-1	NA	TGTGCCAGCAGGACTAGCGGGAGCTCCTACAATGAGCAGTTCTTC	CASRTSGSSYNEQFF
TRBJ1-1	NA	TRBV14	TRBD1	TGTGCCAGCAGCCGGACTAGGGGGCTGAACACTGAAGCTTTCTTT	CASSRTRGLNTEAFF